This T cell receptor beta chain was profiled in a study of regulatory T cells in long-lasting Graves disease. Germline V lookup: CDR1 MNHEY, CDR2 SVGAGI. The CDR3 is made up of 15 amino acids. V lost 2 bases, J lost 5 bases, and 6 bases stayed unmatched. The time point: persistent/refractory GD, antithyroid drugs over 5 years with positive TRAb. From PBMCs, RNA was extracted and then used to make the TCR library. Study-wide results and limits: Peripheral blood alone, not thyroid tissue, underwent study.

Sequencing libraries for TCR beta were prepared with iRepertoire HTBI primers and Arm-PCR of CDR3 regions. Using its own MiXCR run on the multiplex PCR reads, TCRdb lists one record per CDR3 protein. Among approximately 500,000 distinct CDR3 sequences listed, roughly 21% were seen once. Ten or more counts support this clonotype. Antigen unknown. The chain employs TRBV6-5 and TRBJ2-7; 10 positions match TRBD2. This TCR was sampled from a female donor with Graves disease. Sample: peripheral blood mononuclear cells (PBMCs), taken when the disease was refractory, from a patient treated with antithyroid drugs. CDR3 coding DNA: TGTGCCAGCAGTTACGCCTTACTAGCGGGAAACGAGCAGTACTTC. Amino acid sequence: CASSYALLAGNEQYF.